One sample yielded the 26 T cell receptor beta chains listed below, sequenced in a study of cytomegalovirus exposure and HLA in healthy donors. PCR involved 60 Vbeta and 13 Jbeta primers. Profiling relied on immunoSEQ multiplex PCR, and the TCRdb table lists in-frame clones only, not all of them. The table lists about 170,000 clones, roughly 80% of them singletons, with 0.77% in the top ten. The sequenced sample consisted of PBMCs. The receptors stem from a young woman in good health and CMV-seronegative.

The chain employs TRBV14 and TRBJ1-1; D is perhaps TRBD1 (6 bases). V was cut by 4 bases and J by 4 bases, with 16 bases left in between. Germline loops: CDR1 SGHDN, CDR2 FVKESK. The CDR3 has 15 residues. The CDR3 sequence is CASSPGTGRATEAFF. The CDR3 DNA reads as TGTGCCAGCAGCCCCGGAACAGGGAGGGCCACTGAAGCTTTCTTT. Complete variable domain (other parts from reference TRBV14 and TRBJ1-1): EAGVTQFPSHSVIEKGQTVTLRCDPISGHDNLYWYRRVMGKEIKFLLHFVKESKQDESGMPNNRFLAERTGGTYSTLKVQPAELEDSGVYFCASSPGTGRATEAFFGQGTRLTVV.

The chain has TRBV27 and TRBJ2-1; D remains ambiguous. Germline-derived CDR1 and CDR2 are MNHEY and SMNVEV (reference sequence). The ends were cut back, 4 bases at V and 10 bases at J, with 26 bases in the middle. This CDR3 has 17 residues. CDR3 in DNA: TGTGCCAGCAGTTCTCCCCCTGGAGTCAGAATAAAACCCGAGCAGTTCTTC. It is translated as CASSSPPGVRIKPEQFF.

The chain recombines TRBV13 with TRBJ2-6, with TRBD1 as a possible D gene (6 bases). CDR3 size: 15 residues. The germline CDR1 and CDR2 sequences are PRHDT and FYEKMQ (reference sequence). V was trimmed by 5 bases and J by 2 bases, leaving 10 bases between them. CDR3 loop: CASSDDRTGANVLTF. The DNA for the CDR3 is TGTGCCAGCAGCGACGACAGGACTGGGGCCAACGTCCTGACTTTC.

The chain combines TRBV18 with TRBJ2-1, with D perhaps matching TRBD1 (6 bases). CDR1 is KGHSH and CDR2 is LQKENI in the germline V gene. The CDR3 length is 15 residues. Trimming removed 3 bases at V and 6 bases at J, with 15 bases between. The DNA for the CDR3 is TGTGCCAGCTCACCGGACAGTATCACCTCCAATGAGCAGTTCTTC. Amino acid sequence: CASSPDSITSNEQFF.

The chain couples TRBV10-1 to TRBJ2-7; TRBD2 matches 10 bases. Germline V gene lookup returns CDR1 WNHNN and CDR2 SYGVQD (reference sequence). J gave up 0 bases and V 1 base, and 0 bases lay outside the gene matches. The CDR3 is 15 amino acids. CDR3: CASSEWTSGSYEQYF. The CDR3 bases are TGCGCCAGCAGTGAGTGGACTAGCGGCTCCTACGAGCAGTACTTC.

The chain recombines TRBV7-8 with TRBJ1-1, with D possibly being TRBD1 (5 bases). The CDR3 runs 14 residues. The V end lost 1 base, the J end lost 1 base, and 7 bases lay between the germline ends. Germline V lookup: CDR1 SGHVS, CDR2 FQNEAQ. DNA of the CDR3: TGTGCCAGCAGCTTAGTTACAGGGAACACTGAAGCTTTCTTT. Translated: CASSLVTGNTEAFF.

This clone was detected a few times. The V gene is TRBV10-1, the J gene TRBJ2-7; D perhaps matches TRBD1 (5 bases). V lost 6 bases and J 1 base, leaving 19 bases between the germline ends. Germline V lookup: CDR1 WNHNN, CDR2 SYGVQD (reference sequence). The CDR3 loop spans 16 amino acids. The CDR3 here is CASSRMGRRKSYEQYF. The CDR3 nucleotides are TGCGCCAGCAGCCGAATGGGGCGCCGAAAATCCTACGAGCAGTACTTC.

The V and J genes are TRBV15 and TRBJ2-4, with TRBD1 matching 10 bases. In germline, CDR1 is LNHNV, CDR2 YYDKDF (reference sequence). The CDR3 spans 17 residues. The ends lost 3 bases at V and 3 bases at J; junction bases unmatched: 8. The CDR3 sequence: CATSSRTGQGVKNIQYF. CDR3 in DNA: TGTGCCACCAGCAGCCGCACCGGACAGGGGGTCAAAAACATTCAGTACTTC.

The chain joins TRBV4-1 to TRBJ2-4, with 7 bases lining up with TRBD2. CDR1 and CDR2 (germline): MGHRA, YSYEKL. Germline trimming cut 4 bases from V and 0 bases from J; bases unmatched to any gene: 6. The CDR3 spans 16 residues. The CDR3 DNA reads TGCGCCAGCAGCCGCCTGGGGGGGAAAGCCAAAAACATTCAGTACTTC. This translates into CASSRLGGKAKNIQYF.

The chain recombines TRBV7-9 with TRBJ1-1; 7 nucleotides agree with TRBD1. The J segment lost 1 base and the V segment lost 8 bases, leaving 10 bases of the junction unmatched. The CDR3 runs 15 residues. Germline CDR1 and CDR2: SEHNR and FQNEAQ (reference sequence). CDR3 region: CASQRLGQRNTEAFF. DNA of the CDR3: TGTGCCAGCCAGAGGCTGGGACAGAGGAACACTGAAGCTTTCTTT.

The chain joins TRBV30 to TRBJ1-3; D is ambiguous. The V end was cut by 3 bases, the J end by 3 bases, with 9 bases between. The germline gives CDR1 GTSNPN, CDR2 SVGIG (reference sequence). The CDR3 loop spans 13 amino acids. The DNA of the CDR3 is TGTGCCTGGAGAAACGGAGGTGGAAACACCATATATTTT. Its translation: CAWRNGGGNTIYF.

For the CDR3, the DNA is TGCAGCGTTGAGGGACAGGGGGCCATCGAGCAGTACTTC. Its protein product is CSVEGQGAIEQYF. The rearrangement joins TRBV29-1 to TRBJ2-7; 12 bases align to TRBD1. The length of the CDR3 is 13 residues. The germline CDR1 and CDR2 sequences are SQVTM and ANQGSEA. Trimming cost V 3 bases and J 6 bases; bases outside gene matches: 3.

V is TRBV6-5 and J is TRBJ1-5; D may be TRBD1 (6 bases). The CDR3 is 14 residues long. V was cut by 6 bases and J by 1 base, with 10 bases left in between. CDR1 and CDR2 (germline): MNHEY, SVGAGI. CDR3 nucleotide sequence: TGTGCCAGCAGACCACAGGGAAGCAATCAGCCCCAGCATTTT. Translation: CASRPQGSNQPQHF.

The sample holds a few counts of this clone. The chain employs TRBV6-5 and TRBJ1-2; a possible D gene is TRBD1 (6 bases). Trimming removed 6 bases from V and 4 bases from J, with 18 bases in between. Germline lookup yields CDR1 MNHEY and CDR2 SVGAGI. CDR3 length: 15 residues. CDR3: CASSPRQALGYGYTF. As DNA, the CDR3 is TGTGCCAGCAGCCCCCGACAGGCTCTTGGCTATGGCTACACCTTC.

The chain has TRBV30 and TRBJ2-1; 10 nucleotides align to TRBD2. CDR1 is GTSNPN and CDR2 is SVGIG in the germline V gene (reference sequence). V shed 0 bases, J shed 6 bases, and the junction held 8 bases outside the gene matches. The CDR3 totals 16 residues. This CDR3 is CAWSVWSLAGVNEQFF. CDR3 nucleotides: TGTGCCTGGAGTGTATGGTCCCTAGCGGGAGTCAATGAGCAGTTCTTC.

This clone was counted once. The rearrangement uses TRBV12-5 and TRBJ2-3; 7 nucleotides align to TRBD1. Trimming at V came to 9 bases and at J to 5 bases, leaving 14 bases not matched to a gene. This CDR3 region has 15 residues. The V gene's germline CDR1 is LGHNT and CDR2 FRNRAP. CDR3 loop: CASASRTGAVDTQYF. The CDR3, as DNA: TGTGCTAGCGCGTCGCGGACAGGCGCGGTAGATACGCAGTATTTT.

Remarks on this clone: The identical CDR3 is also encoded by other nucleotide sequences in the sample. The chain combines TRBV18 with TRBJ2-7, with 8 bases aligning to TRBD1. With V trimmed by 3 bases and J by 3 bases, 1 base remained unmatched. Germline V gives CDR1 KGHSH, CDR2 LQKENI. The CDR3 contains 13 residues. Here the CDR3 DNA reads TGTGCCAGCTCACCGGGACAGGACTACGAGCAGTACTTC. Its translation: CASSPGQDYEQYF.

In its sample, this clone was seen a few times. The rearrangement uses TRBV7-8 and TRBJ2-5, with 11 bases lining up with TRBD2. V was clipped by 1 base and J by 0 bases; unmatched bases: 13. Germline CDR1 SGHVS, CDR2 FQNEAQ. The CDR3 consists of 20 residues. Here the CDR3 reads CASSLEGAGLAVTYQETQYF. CDR3 DNA sequence: TGTGCCAGCAGCTTAGAGGGTGCGGGACTAGCGGTAACATACCAAGAGACCCAGTACTTC. The full variable domain, its missing parts supplied by reference TRBV7-8 and TRBJ2-5, is GAGVSQSPRYKVAKRGQDVALRCDPISGHVSLFWYQQALGQGPEFLTYFQNEAQLDKSGLPSDRFFAERPEGSVSTLKIQRTQQEDSAVYLCASSLEGAGLAVTYQETQYFGPGTRLLVL.

The chain links TRBV7-8 to TRBJ2-5; TRBD1 aligns across 7 bases. The germline V gene has CDR1 SGHVS and CDR2 FQNEAQ. This CDR3 is built from 15 residues. V lost 3 bases, J lost 2 bases, and 6 bases stayed unmatched. The DNA of the CDR3 is TGTGCCAGCAGCTTCCGAACAGGGGTTCAAGAGACCCAGTACTTC. Translating it yields CASSFRTGVQETQYF.

This clone was detected only once. V is TRBV5-6 and J is TRBJ1-2, with TRBD1 identical over 7 bases. Trimming at V came to 4 bases and at J to 8 bases, leaving 17 bases not matched to a gene. The CDR3 consists of 16 residues. Germline V lookup: CDR1 SGHDT, CDR2 YYEEEE. The CDR3 DNA is TGTGCCAGCAGCCGACTTCCTGGCGAGGGGGCAAGAGGCTACACCTTC. It translates to CASSRLPGEGARGYTF.

In nucleotides, the CDR3 is TGTGCCAGTCGTCAGGGTTCGTGGCCTGAAGCTTTCTTT. Translated, it gives CASRQGSWPEAFF. The V call is TRBV19, the J call TRBJ1-1, with D maybe TRBD1 (5 bases). Germline V gene sequence: CDR1 LNHDA, CDR2 SQIVND (reference sequence). The CDR3 loop spans 13 amino acids. V lost 8 bases to trimming and J lost 6 bases, with 16 bases between them.

V usage is TRBV10-3 and J usage is TRBJ2-3, with 7 bases fitting TRBD1. The germline gives CDR1 ENHRY, CDR2 SYGVKD. The CDR3 runs 13 residues. V lost 10 bases to trimming and J lost 3 bases; unmatched junction nucleotides: 7. CDR3 nucleotides: TGTGCCACCACAGGGGATCCAACAGATACGCAGTATTTT. Translating gives CATTGDPTDTQYF.

V usage is TRBV7-6 and J usage is TRBJ2-7, with D tentatively TRBD2 (5 bases). Trimming removed 1 base at V and 2 bases at J, with 12 bases between. The V gene's germline CDR1 is SGHVS and CDR2 FNYEAQ. This CDR3 spans 15 amino acids. This chain's CDR3 is CASSLGRGPPYEQYF. The DNA for the CDR3 is TGTGCCAGCAGCTTAGGCCGGGGTCCTCCCTACGAGCAGTACTTC.

The chain joins TRBV4-2 to TRBJ1-4; no reliable D call. The CDR3 length is 16 residues. In germline, CDR1 is LGHNA, CDR2 YNFKEQ. V lost 0 bases, J lost 8 bases, and 16 bases lay in between. The CDR3 nucleotides are TGTGCCAGCAGCCAAGATCCAGGTGGTATTGGGGAAAAACTGTTTTTT. This encodes CASSQDPGGIGEKLFF.

The rearrangement uses TRBV7-8 and TRBJ2-7; 8 nucleotides align to TRBD1. The V gene end was trimmed by 1 base and the J gene end by 3 bases; junction bases not matched to a gene: 5. The germline gives CDR1 SGHVS, CDR2 FQNEAQ. The CDR3 totals 15 residues. CDR3 sequence (DNA): TGTGCCAGCAGCTTAGTCCGGGACAGGTACTACGAGCAGTACTTC. Translation gives CASSLVRDRYYEQYF.

V is TRBV4-3 and J is TRBJ2-3; 7 bases agree with TRBD1. The germline gives CDR1 LGHNA, CDR2 YSLEER. V was pared by 9 bases and J by 6 bases, with 18 bases of the junction left unmatched. This CDR3 contains 16 residues. As DNA, the CDR3 is TGCGCCAGTTCCCAAGGGACAGAACCCACACGGGATACGCAGTATTTT. Its translation is CASSQGTEPTRDTQYF.